These 3 T cell receptor beta chains were all obtained from the same sample, sequenced in a study of CD8+ T cells in alopecia areata. After isolation, RNA underwent reverse transcription to generate cDNA as the sequencing template. Assay used: immunoSEQ multiplex PCR; TCRdb lists only in-frame clones, some missing. The data contain 110,000 to 150,000 clones, approximately 50% of them seen just once; the ten biggest clones take up less than 1%. This specimen was CD4+ T cells sorted from blood, taken at week 0. The receptor set was obtained from a human donor with alopecia areata.

The chain has TRBV5-1 and TRBJ1-1; no definite D call. The V end was cut by 1 base, the J end by 10 bases, with 8 bases between. Germline CDR1 SGHRS, CDR2 YFSETQ. The CDR3 has 11 residues. The CDR3 region is CASSLLGIAFF. CDR3 coding DNA: TGCGCCAGCAGCTTGTTGGGGATAGCTTTCTTT. Full variable domain (rest looked up from reference TRBV5-1 and TRBJ1-1): KAGVTQTPRYLIKTRGQQVTLSCSPISGHRSVSWYQQTPGQGLQFLFEYFSETQRNKGNFPGRFSGRQFSNSRSEMNVSTLELGDSALYLCASSLLGIAFFGQGTRLTVV.

This clone was seen more than once but under ten times. V is TRBV9 and J is TRBJ2-1; TRBD1 is a possible D gene (5 bases). This CDR3 is built from 14 residues. V lost 3 bases, J lost 6 bases, and 13 bases lay in between. Per germline, CDR1 SGDLS and CDR2 YYNGEE. The chain's CDR3 is CASSDRQNSNEQFF. DNA of the CDR3: TGTGCCAGCAGCGACCGACAGAATTCCAATGAGCAGTTCTTC. The full variable domain, in which reference TRBV9 and TRBJ2-1 provide the parts outside the CDR3, is DSGVTQTPKHLITATGQRVTLRCSPRSGDLSVYWYQQSLDQGLQFLIQYYNGEERAKGNILERFSAQQFPDLHSELNLSSLELGDSALYFCASSDRQNSNEQFFGPGTRLTVL.

CDR3 in amino acids: CASMGIAKNIQYF. Here the CDR3 DNA reads TGTGCCAGCATGGGGATAGCCAAAAACATTCAGTACTTC. The chain uses TRBV6-5 and TRBJ2-4, with D unclear. The CDR3 spans 13 residues. CDR1 is MNHEY and CDR2 is SVGAGI in the germline V gene. The V end was cut by 7 bases, the J end by 0 bases, with 7 bases between.